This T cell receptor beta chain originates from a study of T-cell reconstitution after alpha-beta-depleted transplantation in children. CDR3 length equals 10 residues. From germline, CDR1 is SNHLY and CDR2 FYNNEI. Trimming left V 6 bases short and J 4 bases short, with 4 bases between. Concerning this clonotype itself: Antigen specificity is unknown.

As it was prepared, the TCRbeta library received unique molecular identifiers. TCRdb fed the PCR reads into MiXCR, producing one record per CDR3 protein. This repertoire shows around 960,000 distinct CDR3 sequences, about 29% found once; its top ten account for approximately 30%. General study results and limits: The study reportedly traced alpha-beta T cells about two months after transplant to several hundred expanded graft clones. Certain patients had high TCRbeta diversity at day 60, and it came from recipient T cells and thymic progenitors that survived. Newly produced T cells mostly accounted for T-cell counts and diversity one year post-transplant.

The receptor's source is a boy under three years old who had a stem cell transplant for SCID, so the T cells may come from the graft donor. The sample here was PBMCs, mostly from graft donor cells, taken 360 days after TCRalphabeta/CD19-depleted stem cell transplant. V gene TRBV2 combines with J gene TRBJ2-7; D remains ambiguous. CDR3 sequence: CASRMYEQYF. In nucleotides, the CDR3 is TGTGCCAGCAGGATGTACGAGCAGTACTTC.